This T cell receptor (beta chain) was captured in a study of long-term antiretroviral therapy in people with HIV. Study observations and caveats: Diversity remained lower than transplant donor controls, even though it increased after ART.

In germline, CDR1 is SGHAT, CDR2 FQNNGV. V dropped 3 bases and J dropped 4 bases, with 9 bases sitting between them. This CDR3 comprises 14 residues. The run of the v3.0 immunoSEQ assay was at survey level. The protocol was immunoSEQ multiplex PCR, while the TCRdb copy is restricted to in-frame clones and leaves out a portion. The table lists about 19,000 clones, 86% of them singletons, with roughly 10% in the top ten. A remark on this clone: Its antigen remains unknown.

Source: unsorted PBMCs, taken 0.5 years after starting antiretroviral therapy. This receptor was identified in a man aged 35-49 years with HIV. The chain employs TRBV11-2 and TRBJ1-4, with unresolved D. The CDR3 is CASSFPVLNEKLFF. CDR3 DNA: TGTGCCAGCAGCTTCCCAGTGCTTAATGAAAAACTGTTTTTT.